A selection of T cell receptor beta chains follows, all from one sample in a study of blood T cell repertoires in COVID-19. TCRdb's copy holds only in-frame clones and misses some; the assay was immunoSEQ multiplex PCR. The top ten hold 1.8% of the sample, which has around 500,000 clones, 88% seen once. The sample comprised PBMCs or T cells enriched from blood (not recorded which). The receptors were sampled from a woman in her thirties or forties who had recovered from COVID-19. The CDR3 runs from the conserved cysteine through the conserved F or W. A D gene is named only where the DNA matches it firmly. Some rows have no size entry. The others give once, few or many, or a class for an expanded clone.

v_gene	j_gene	abundance	d_gene	CDR3nt	CDR3aa
TRBV27	TRBJ2-2	-	-	TGTGCCAGCAGCCCAAGAGGAGGGATTGGCACCGGGGAGCTGTTTTTT	CASSPRGGIGTGELFF
TRBV3-1/TRBV3-2	TRBJ1-5	-	TRBD1	TGTGCCAGCAGCCAAGACGGGACAGGCCTCAATCAGCCCCAGCATTTT	CASSQDGTGLNQPQHF
TRBV18	TRBJ1-3	-	TRBD1	TGTGCCAGCTCTCAAAGGACAGGGGCGGACACCATATATTTT	CASSQRTGADTIYF
TRBV30	TRBJ2-5	-	TRBD2	TGTGCCTGGGCACGGACTAGCGGGGCCTTGGCAAAGACCCAGTACTTC	CAWARTSGALAKTQYF
TRBV6-5	TRBJ2-7	few	TRBD1	TGTGCCAGCAGTTTCGCCAAGGACAGGGCGTTTTACGAGCAGTACTTC	CASSFAKDRAFYEQYF
TRBV9	TRBJ2-3	-	TRBD2	TGTGCCAGCAGCGGGACTAGCGGGAGGTATACAGATACGCAGTATTTT	CASSGTSGRYTDTQYF
TRBV19	TRBJ1-5	-	TRBD1	TGTGCCAGCAGGAGTACAGGGGGCTTGCCCAATCAGCCCCAGCATTTT	CASRSTGGLPNQPQHF
TRBV19	TRBJ1-2	-	-	TGTGCCAGTAGGGCCACCGGGAAGGATGGCTACACCTTC	CASRATGKDGYTF
TRBV6-2/TRBV6-3	TRBJ2-1	once	TRBD1	TGTGCCAGCAGTTACTCGAAGTCCTACGGGACAGCTTACAATGAGCAGTTCTTC	CASSYSKSYGTAYNEQFF
TRBV25-1	TRBJ2-1	-	-	TGTGCCAGTAGAATCTACAATGAGCAGTTCTTC	CASRIYNEQFF
TRBV15	TRBJ2-3	many	TRBD1	TGTGCCACCAGCCAGATTCAGACAGGGAGTCTCGCAGATACGCAGTATTTT	CATSQIQTGSLADTQYF
TRBV2	TRBJ2-7	-	TRBD2	TGTGCCAGCAGACCCGGGACTAGCGGCCCCTACGAGCAGTACTTC	CASRPGTSGPYEQYF
TRBV2	TRBJ1-4	-	TRBD1	TGTGCCAGCAGTGAAGCTCCCCCGGACAGGGCGAAACTGTTTTTT	CASSEAPPDRAKLFF
TRBV5-4	TRBJ2-7	-	-	TGTGCCAGCACCGTGACAGGCGGCTCCTACGAGCAGTACTTC	CASTVTGGSYEQYF
TRBV29-1	TRBJ2-5	-	TRBD1	TGCAGCGTTGCCCTACGGACAGGGAACGGTGTCCAGTACTTC	CSVALRTGNGVQYF
TRBV5-8	TRBJ2-1	-	TRBD1	TGTGCCAGCAGCTTGTTGGCAGGGGGCTACGTCAATGAGCAGTTCTTC	CASSLLAGGYVNEQFF
TRBV24-1	TRBJ1-5	few	TRBD1	TGTGCCACCAGTGATTTGAGACAGGGGGCGTTTTCGCCCCAGCATTTT	CATSDLRQGAFSPQHF
TRBV18	TRBJ2-4	once	-	TGTGCCAGCTCACCAAATACAGGAGGGAACATTCAGTACTTC	CASSPNTGGNIQYF
TRBV6-5	TRBJ2-1	-	TRBD2	TGTGCCAGCAGTTCGGCGGTCGGCGGGAGGGCGAATGAGCAGTTCTTC	CASSSAVGGRANEQFF
TRBV18	TRBJ2-7	-	TRBD1	TGTGCCAGCTCACGGACAGGGGGCTCCTACGAGCAGTACTTC	CASSRTGGSYEQYF
TRBV6-1	TRBJ1-2	-	TRBD1	TGTGCCAGCAGTGAATTGACAGGGGGTTATGGCTACACCTTC	CASSELTGGYGYTF
TRBV7-2	TRBJ2-3	-	TRBD2	TGTGCCAGCAGCTCTAGCGGGAGGGCCACCGGAGATACGCAGTATTTT	CASSSSGRATGDTQYF
TRBV4-1	TRBJ1-1	-	TRBD1	TGCGCCAGCAGCCAATCGGGGGCGGGACAGGGCGACACTGAAGCTTTCTTT	CASSQSGAGQGDTEAFF
TRBV12-5	TRBJ2-7	-	TRBD1	TGTGCTAGCTCGGACAGGGTGTACGAGCAGTACTTC	CASSDRVYEQYF
TRBV19	TRBJ2-7	-	TRBD2	TGTGCCAGTAGTGTAGCGGGACTAAGCTACGAGCAGTACTTC	CASSVAGLSYEQYF
TRBV4-3	TRBJ1-2	-	TRBD1	TGCGCCAGCAGCCAAGATCGGGACAGCAATTACTATGGCTACACCTTC	CASSQDRDSNYYGYTF